The clone carrying this TCR beta chain was detected ten times or more. Its antigen remains unidentified. These data come from a study of CD8 T cells in ankylosing spondylitis. Study conclusions and caveats: CD8+ cells made up the disease-linked clones, which were relatively rare in peripheral blood. Prior work had noted some motif variants in reactive arthritis blood and synovial fluid. Matched ankylosing spondylitis synovial fluid reportedly showed significant enrichment of disease-linked clones.

TCRdb analysed the 5' RACE reads with MiXCR anew, one entry per CDR3 protein. Here the sample spans tens of thousands of distinct CDR3 sequences, under 7.5% being singletons. Trimming removed 1 base at V and 3 bases at J, with 10 bases between. CDR1 and CDR2 (germline): SSHAT, FNYEAQ (reference sequence). The CDR3 consists of 14 residues. The chain recombines TRBV7-7 with TRBJ2-7; D call uncertain. The sample consisted of synovial fluid, either unsorted or a sorted T cell fraction (not recorded which). This clonotype originated in a male donor with ankylosing spondylitis. The CDR3 loop reads CASSLELESYEQYF. CDR3 coding DNA: TGTGCCAGCAGCTTAGAACTGGAAAGCTACGAGCAGTACTTC.